Following are 19 T cell receptor beta chains from one sample sequenced in a study of siplizumab effects on memory and regulatory T cells (dated by TCRdb to about 2019). The library came from the immunoSEQ multiplex PCR assay. As stored in TCRdb, this immuneACCESS dataset retains in-frame rearrangements with V and J assigned. A fraction of the clones does not appear; measured against another copy, unresolved V genes explain less than half of the discrepancy, and the remainder lacks a known reason. The table for this sample lists 85,000 to 130,000 clones; 85% to 95% of them were counted only once. The top ten hold approximately 0.62% of the sample. Material for sequencing was Tregs sorted from blood. The receptor set was obtained from a human donor in good health.

The chain employs TRBV6-5 and TRBJ1-3, with 7 bases that match TRBD1. Germline CDR1 MNHEY, CDR2 SVGAGI. The CDR3 has 15 amino acids. With V trimmed by 4 bases and J by 0 bases, 3 bases remained unmatched. DNA of the CDR3: TGTGCCAGCAGTTTTTCAGGGGGCTCTGGAAACACCATATATTTT. This translates into CASSFSGGSGNTIYF.

The J gene is TRBJ2-4, the V gene TRBV5-1; weak D call: TRBD2 (6 bases). CDR1 and CDR2 (germline): SGHRS, YFSETQ. The CDR3 has 14 residues. The V end lost 4 bases, the J end lost 0 bases, and 8 bases lay between the germline ends. CDR3 DNA sequence: TGCGCCAGCAGCCCGGGACTAGCCAAAAACATTCAGTACTTC. The encoded protein is CASSPGLAKNIQYF.

This clone was seen a single time. This rearrangement joins TRBV18 to TRBJ2-1; D is ambiguous. Germline values: CDR1 KGHSH, CDR2 LQKENI. The CDR3 length is 17 residues. Trimming left V 0 bases short and J 3 bases short, with 15 bases between. The CDR3 region is CASSPPRWRSDYNEQFF. In DNA, the CDR3 is TGTGCCAGCTCACCACCCCGTTGGCGGTCGGACTACAATGAGCAGTTCTTC.

As DNA, the CDR3 is TGCGCCAGCGGAACAGGCTTCCGCACAGATACGCAGTATTTT. Residues: CASGTGFRTDTQYF. The V gene is TRBV5-1, the J gene TRBJ2-3; TRBD1 is a possible D gene (5 bases). With 7 bases removed from V and 1 base from J, the gap between germline ends came to 13 bases. Germline V gene data show CDR1 as SGHRS and CDR2 as YFSETQ. The CDR3 sequence is 14 residues long. The entire variable domain, with the rest obtained from reference TRBV5-1 and TRBJ2-3, is as follows: KAGVTQTPRYLIKTRGQQVTLSCSPISGHRSVSWYQQTPGQGLQFLFEYFSETQRNKGNFPGRFSGRQFSNSRSEMNVSTLELGDSALYLCASGTGFRTDTQYFGPGTRLTVL.

This clone was seen once. This chain uses TRBV10-1 with TRBJ1-1; 10 bases are shared with TRBD1. The junction had 5 bases not matched to a gene; V was cut back by 3 bases and J by 4 bases. The germline gives CDR1 WNHNN, CDR2 SYGVQD (reference sequence). The CDR3 runs 15 residues. CDR3 region: CASSDTGTGVTEAFF. The CDR3 nucleotides read TGCGCCAGCAGTGATACCGGGACAGGGGTCACTGAAGCTTTCTTT.

The V and J genes are TRBV19 and TRBJ2-1; no firm D call. The CDR3 is made up of 13 amino acids. Germline assignment: CDR1 LNHDA and CDR2 SQIVND (reference sequence). V was cut by 4 bases and J by 10 bases, with 14 bases left in between. CDR3 residues: CASSTVVGGEQFF. The CDR3 DNA is TGTGCCAGTAGTACGGTTGTAGGTGGGGAGCAGTTCTTC.

This clone has just a few counts. The J gene is TRBJ1-5, the V gene TRBV15, with a tentative D call TRBD1 (6 bases). Looked up from germline, CDR1 is LNHNV and CDR2 is YYDKDF (reference sequence). This CDR3 has 14 amino acids. Trimming removed 3 bases at V and 6 bases at J, with 12 bases between. In DNA form, the CDR3 reads TGTGCCACCAGCAGCGGGGGCGGACGTCAGCCCCAGCATTTT. Encoded protein: CATSSGGGRQPQHF.

The chain links TRBV19 to TRBJ1-6; 9 bases are shared with TRBD1. This CDR3 contains 15 residues. Germline CDR1 LNHDA, CDR2 SQIVND (reference sequence). Unmatched junction bases numbered 6, after V lost 4 bases and J lost 8 bases. CDR3 DNA sequence: TGTGCCAGTAGTACCCAGACAGGGGGGTATTCACCCCTCCACTTT. The encoded protein is CASSTQTGGYSPLHF.

J is TRBJ2-7 and V is TRBV6-5; 9 bases match TRBD1. J gave up 0 bases and V 6 bases, and 6 bases lay outside the gene matches. Germline CDR1 reads MNHEY; CDR2 reads SVGAGI. The CDR3 totals 15 residues. The CDR3 spells CASSRDRESSYEQYF. The CDR3 DNA reads as TGTGCCAGCAGCCGGGACAGGGAGAGCTCCTACGAGCAGTACTTC.

This chain uses TRBV5-1 with TRBJ1-1, with a tentative D call TRBD1 (5 bases). There are 13 residues in the CDR3. The V gene's germline CDR1 is SGHRS and CDR2 YFSETQ. V dropped 0 bases and J dropped 2 bases, with 5 bases sitting between them. In DNA form, the CDR3 reads TGCGCCAGCAGCTTGGGGGACAACACTGAAGCTTTCTTT. This sequence encodes CASSLGDNTEAFF. Full variable domain (remainder filled in from reference TRBV5-1 and TRBJ1-1): KAGVTQTPRYLIKTRGQQVTLSCSPISGHRSVSWYQQTPGQGLQFLFEYFSETQRNKGNFPGRFSGRQFSNSRSEMNVSTLELGDSALYLCASSLGDNTEAFFGQGTRLTVV.

The rearrangement links TRBV29-1 to TRBJ1-4; no reliable D call. This CDR3 has 12 residues. CDR1 SQVTM and CDR2 ANQGSEA come from the germline V gene. V lost 6 bases, J lost 8 bases, and 13 bases lay in between. In DNA, the CDR3 is TGCAGCGTGACCGAGGACCGGGAAAAACTGTTTTTT. Translation gives CSVTEDREKLFF.

The chain employs TRBV7-9 and TRBJ1-1, with no clear D. Germline CDR1 SEHNR, CDR2 FQNEAQ (reference sequence). V lost 1 base and J 11 bases, leaving 8 bases between the germline ends. The CDR3 runs to 11 residues. The CDR3 sequence is CASSLGRTAFF. In DNA form, the CDR3 reads TGTGCCAGCAGCTTAGGTCGCACGGCTTTCTTT.

V usage is TRBV5-1 and J usage is TRBJ1-1, with D uncertain. The CDR3 covers 17 residues. Germline CDR1 is SGHRS and CDR2 is YFSETQ. V was cut by 1 base and J by 1 base, with 17 bases left in between. The CDR3 nucleotides are TGCGCCAGCAGCTTGAGTGGTATGGTTCGGGCGAACACTGAAGCTTTCTTT. The encoded protein is CASSLSGMVRANTEAFF.

The V and J genes are TRBV6-1 and TRBJ2-2; 13 bases match TRBD2. Looked up from germline, CDR1 is MNHNS and CDR2 is SASEGT. The CDR3 extends over 18 amino acids. The V segment lost 4 bases and the J segment 11 bases; nucleotides outside the gene matches: 16. Written as DNA, the CDR3 is TGTGCCAGCAGTGTTCGCCCCACGGGACTAGCGGGGACCCGAGAGCTGTTTTTT. It yields the protein CASSVRPTGLAGTRELFF.

Concerning this clone: The sample has other DNA sequences that encode this CDR3 too. CDR3 DNA sequence: TGTGCCAGCAGCCCCCACACAGATACGCAGTATTTT. Translated: CASSPHTDTQYF. V usage is TRBV9 and J usage is TRBJ2-3; no definite D call. CDR1 SGDLS and CDR2 YYNGEE come from the germline V gene. The CDR3 is 12 amino acids. Trimming removed 4 bases from V and 2 bases from J, with 5 bases in between.

The gene calls are TRBV7-8 and TRBJ1-2; a possible D gene is TRBD1 (5 bases). Trimming left V 1 base short and J 4 bases short, with 10 bases between. This CDR3 is built from 14 residues. Per the germline V gene, CDR1 is SGHVS and CDR2 is FQNEAQ. CDR3 amino acids: CASSLEGLPYGYTF. For the CDR3, the DNA is TGTGCCAGCAGCTTAGAGGGACTGCCCTATGGCTACACCTTC. Full variable domain (rest looked up from reference TRBV7-8 and TRBJ1-2): GAGVSQSPRYKVAKRGQDVALRCDPISGHVSLFWYQQALGQGPEFLTYFQNEAQLDKSGLPSDRFFAERPEGSVSTLKIQRTQQEDSAVYLCASSLEGLPYGYTFGSGTRLTVV.

The sample holds one count of this clone. The chain couples TRBV4-1 to TRBJ1-5; no reliable D call. The germline V gene has CDR1 MGHRA and CDR2 YSYEKL. This CDR3 region has 15 residues. V was cut by 0 bases and J by 3 bases, with 9 bases left in between. In DNA, the CDR3 is TGCGCCAGCAGCCAAGAATGGGGAAACAATCAGCCCCAGCATTTT. It is translated as CASSQEWGNNQPQHF.

This rearrangement joins TRBV19 to TRBJ1-6; 10 positions agree with TRBD1. The CDR3 consists of 14 residues. V lost 7 bases and J lost 10; bases outside the gene matches: 7. Germline V gives CDR1 LNHDA, CDR2 SQIVND (reference sequence). The CDR3 sequence is CASTRGQGESPLHF. CDR3 sequence (DNA): TGTGCCAGTACCCGTGGACAGGGGGAATCACCCCTCCACTTT.

The chain's CDR3 is CASSLSGGSYNEQFF. DNA of the CDR3: TGTGCCAGCTCACTTAGCGGGGGCTCCTACAATGAGCAGTTCTTC. The rearrangement joins TRBV18 to TRBJ2-1, with 9 bases matching TRBD2. Germline loops: CDR1 KGHSH, CDR2 LQKENI. The CDR3 is 15 amino acids. V shed 4 bases, J shed 0 bases, and the junction held 1 base outside the gene matches. Full variable domain (outside the CDR3, taken from reference TRBV18 and TRBJ2-1): NAGVMQNPRHLVRRRGQEARLRCSPMKGHSHVYWYRQLPEEGLKFMVYLQKENIIDESGMPKERFSAEFPKEGPSILRIQQVVRGDSAAYFCASSLSGGSYNEQFFGPGTRLTVL.